This T cell receptor beta chain was documented in a study of a mutant IDH1 vaccine in newly diagnosed glioma (dated by TCRdb to about 2021). Some background on the complete study: Vaccination started 4-6 weeks after radiotherapy alone, or was given together with temozolomide cycles in the groups whose treatment included chemotherapy. Of the approximately 35 treated patients, roughly 62% were male and about 40% were female, and the mean age was about 40 years. Prior to enrollment, standard therapy consisting of radiotherapy alone, temozolomide alone, or radiochemotherapy with temozolomide had been administered to patients, with the combination being received by most patients. The week-35 safety follow-up took place at visit V12, and the week-47 end of study took place at visit V13. Peripheral blood was collected at six visits: V03 (baseline), V05, V07, V10, V12 and V13. For exploratory analyses, longitudinal TCRB deep sequencing was carried out in more than 20 treated patients wherever samples were available. Overall study outcomes, separate from this receptor: Immune responses induced by the vaccine were seen in over 80% of patients across multiple MHC alleles. Selection of PBMC samples for TCRB deep sequencing was based on availability. It was noted by the authors that analyses of patient blood samples could not be reproduced owing to sample limitations. Pseudoprogression appeared unrelated to alterations in the top peripheral T cell clonotypes detected by TCRB sequencing.

Turning to this clone: Its antigen has not been determined. No base quality values were provided; no much bigger clone lies one nucleotide off.

The time point label, read with the paper, signifies: week 47, end of study. A 20-mer mutant IDH1 peptide at 300 micrograms in Montanide made up each vaccine dose, which was injected subcutaneously together with topical imiquimod. Patients were given eight vaccinations, in weeks 1, 3, 5, 7, 11, 15, 19 and 23, which matched visits V03 through V10. Newly diagnosed WHO grade 3 or 4 IDH1-mutant astrocytomas showing loss of nuclear ATRX were present in the donors. The samples were drawn from NOA16, a multicentre, single-arm, open-label phase I trial in Germany that tested a mutant IDH1 peptide vaccine in humans for the first time. The DNeasy Blood and Tissue Kit was used to extract genomic DNA from EDTA blood for TCRB sequencing. The CDR3 runs 14 residues from the cysteine to the phenylalanine. The DNA shown is the 42-base CDR3, in frame from base 1. As encoded in the germline V gene, CDR1 is MNHNS while CDR2 is SASEGT. The V and J ends are trimmed by 1 base and 0 bases, leaving 4 bases between them.

Library prep was done by the immunoSEQ multiplex PCR assay. Rearranged TCR beta chain sequences were amplified using the hsTCRB Kit according to the manufacturer's protocol. An Illumina MiSeq was used to sequence the TCRB libraries. Concerning the study's data processing: The kit vendor's proprietary platform handled demultiplexing, trimming and gene mapping. TCRdb mirrors the immuneACCESS table, restricted to in-frame sequences. Some clones are absent from its copies; in checked studies, under half trace to an unresolved V gene, and the reason for the others is unknown. V and J calls and clone size are as listed in that table; D and trimming were resolved from the DNA. For this sample the table gives 50,000 to 70,000 clones, of which less than 90% were detected only once. Of the sample, approximately 3.5% is held by the ten largest clones.

This TCR came from a woman aged 50 to 60 with glioma. The chain is made from TRBV6-1 and TRBJ1-3; a confident D gene designation cannot be given. The sample here was PBMCs, taken from a glioma patient whose treatment included an IDH1 peptide vaccine. CDR3 protein: CASSEGFSGNTIYF. The DNA sequence is TGTGCCAGCAGTGAAGGGTTCTCTGGAAACACCATATATTTT.